These 20 T cell receptor beta chains were sequenced from one sample in a study of T cell responses to AZD1222 COVID-19 vaccine. Profiling relied on immunoSEQ multiplex PCR, and the TCRdb table lists in-frame clones only, not all of them. Found here are 150,000 or so clones, approximately 93% of them singletons; the top ten hold under 6.5%. Sequences were derived from peripheral blood, sampled on day 0 of AZD1222 vaccination. These receptors originate from an adult in good health.

This clone was seen a few times. The chain has TRBV19 and TRBJ1-2; 12 bases align to TRBD1. This CDR3 contains 16 residues. CDR1 LNHDA and CDR2 SQIVND come from the germline V gene (reference sequence). Germline trimming cut 4 bases from V and 6 bases from J; bases unmatched to any gene: 9. The DNA for the CDR3 is TGTGCCAGTAGTAGTCCGGGACAGGGGGCGTTCAATGGCTACACCTTC. Protein sequence: CASSSPGQGAFNGYTF.

The CDR3 bases are TGTGCCAGCAGCGTAGCGGGTGGGAGGGCCGGTTTGGATGAGCAGTTCTTC. Its translation is CASSVAGGRAGLDEQFF. The rearrangement uses TRBV9 and TRBJ2-1, with TRBD2 matching over 7 bases. Trimming at V came to 0 bases and at J to 8 bases, leaving 14 bases not matched to a gene. Per the germline V gene, CDR1 is SGDLS and CDR2 is YYNGEE. The CDR3 loop spans 17 amino acids.

This chain connects TRBV19 to TRBJ1-5, with D unresolved. The CDR3 is made up of 15 amino acids. The V end was cut by 7 bases, the J end by 3 bases, with 16 bases between. In germline, CDR1 is LNHDA, CDR2 SQIVND (reference sequence). Written as DNA, the CDR3 is TGTGCCAGTACCCCACTCGGCCAAATCAATCAGCCCCAGCATTTT. Translated, it gives CASTPLGQINQPQHF.

The V and J genes are TRBV20-1 and TRBJ2-7, with 10 bases lining up with TRBD1. J was trimmed by 7 bases and V by 3 bases; bases with no gene match: 9. The CDR3 runs to 14 residues. CDR1 and CDR2 from the germline V gene are DFQATT and SNEGSKA (reference sequence). The CDR3 here is CSASRRQGAREQYF. CDR3 nucleotides: TGCAGTGCTAGTAGGCGACAGGGGGCGCGGGAGCAGTACTTC.

This clone was seen a single time. The chain combines TRBV3-1 (or the pseudogene TRBV3-2) with TRBJ2-2; no definite D call. Germline values: CDR1 LGHDT, CDR2 YNNKEL (reference sequence). Trimming removed 1 base from V and 6 bases from J, with 6 bases in between. The CDR3 covers 13 residues. The CDR3 nucleotides read TGTGCCAGCAGCCAAGGGATGTCCGGGGAGCTGTTTTTT. Its protein product is CASSQGMSGELFF.

J is TRBJ1-2 and V is TRBV21-1; TRBD1 is the table's D call, not checked against the DNA. TRBV21-1 corresponds to a pseudogene. This CDR3 has 16 residues. The CDR3 sequence: CASSKGQGSSNYGYTF. The CDR3 DNA reads TGTGCCAGCAGCAAAGGGCAGGGGAGTTCTAACTATGGCTACACCTTC.

The chain joins TRBV9 to TRBJ2-2; possibly TRBD2 for D (6 bases). The CDR3 contains 16 residues. The V gene lost 0 bases and the J gene lost 6 bases, with 15 bases spanning the gap. CDR1 and CDR2 from the germline V gene are SGDLS and YYNGEE. CDR3 bases: TGTGCCAGCAGCGTAGGGCAGGGCTGGAGGGCCGGGGAGCTGTTTTTT. This gives the protein CASSVGQGWRAGELFF.

The genes are TRBV19 and TRBJ2-1; either TRBD1 or TRBD2 may fit D (5 bases each). The CDR3 extends over 14 amino acids. CDR1 is LNHDA and CDR2 is SQIVND in the germline V gene (reference sequence). The V and J ends lost 7 bases and 8 bases respectively, with 18 bases between them. The CDR3 spells CASTERGWGHEQFF. The CDR3 DNA follows: TGTGCCAGTACCGAACGGGGCTGGGGTCATGAGCAGTTCTTC.

CDR3 sequence reads: CASSPGLAGGPRGNIQYF. The CDR3, as DNA: TGCGCCAGCAGCCCGGGACTAGCGGGAGGGCCACGGGGAAACATTCAGTACTTC. The chain links TRBV4-1 to TRBJ2-4; 16 positions agree with TRBD2. Unmatched junction bases numbered 9, after V lost 4 bases and J lost 6 bases. Germline V lookup: CDR1 MGHRA, CDR2 YSYEKL. The CDR3 has 18 amino acids.

The genes are TRBV4-2 and TRBJ2-7, with unresolved D. This CDR3 region has 15 residues. Germline-derived CDR1 and CDR2 are LGHNA and YNFKEQ. Trimming left V 2 bases short and J 2 bases short, with 13 bases between. The CDR3 region has the DNA TGTGCCAGCAGCCAACCCTCAACGTTCCCCTACGAGCAGTACTTC. Residues: CASSQPSTFPYEQYF.

The chain is built from TRBV19 and TRBJ1-5, with TRBD1 as a possible D gene (6 bases). V gave up 5 bases and J gave up 6 bases, with 11 bases separating them. The CDR3 contains 13 residues. CDR1 is LNHDA and CDR2 is SQIVND in the germline V gene (reference sequence). The CDR3 spells CASSPQGSQPQHF. The CDR3 nucleotides read TGTGCCAGTAGTCCCCAGGGGTCTCAGCCCCAGCATTTT.

The chain joins TRBV30 to TRBJ2-1; 9 bases match TRBD2. Germline V gene sequence: CDR1 GTSNPN, CDR2 SVGIG (reference sequence). The V and J ends lost 0 bases and 2 bases, in that order; junction bases with no gene match: 8. This CDR3 is 17 amino acids long. The CDR3 coding sequence is TGTGCCTGGAGTGTACCGGGAGCGGGAGGACCCTACAATGAGCAGTTCTTC. As protein: CAWSVPGAGGPYNEQFF.

The chain joins TRBV19 to TRBJ1-4; a weak D match, TRBD1 (5 bases). Trimming removed 7 bases at V and 4 bases at J, with 22 bases between. The germline CDR1 and CDR2 sequences are LNHDA and SQIVND (reference sequence). The CDR3 is 17 amino acids. The CDR3 region has the DNA TGTGCCAGTATTGCGTTTCAGGGAGGCCCTGATAATGAAAAACTGTTTTTT. It is translated as CASIAFQGGPDNEKLFF.

The genes are TRBV7-9 and TRBJ1-2; TRBD1 might be the D (6 bases). The CDR3 loop spans 14 amino acids. Germline V CDR1 and CDR2: SEHNR, FQNEAQ (reference sequence). With 4 bases removed from V and 2 bases from J, the gap between germline ends came to 11 bases. In nucleotides, the CDR3 is TGTGCCAGCAGCTCGACCGGGACAAACTATGGCTACACCTTC. This gives the protein CASSSTGTNYGYTF.

The chain uses TRBV19 and TRBJ1-5; possibly TRBD1 for D (5 bases). The length of the CDR3 is 15 residues. Germline V gives CDR1 LNHDA, CDR2 SQIVND (reference sequence). V shed 2 bases and J shed 1 base, with 9 bases lying between them. The chain's CDR3 is CASSISGTSNQPQHF. In nucleotides, the CDR3 is TGTGCCAGTAGTATATCGGGGACCAGCAATCAGCCCCAGCATTTT. Complete variable domain (other parts from reference TRBV19 and TRBJ1-5): DGGITQSPKYLFRKEGQNVTLSCEQNLNHDAMYWYRQDPGQGLRLIYYSQIVNDFQKGDIAEGYSVSREKKESFPLTVTSAQKNPTAFYLCASSISGTSNQPQHFGDGTRLSIL.

This chain uses TRBV4-1 with TRBJ1-6; no firm D call. CDR1 is MGHRA, CDR2 YSYEKL, per germline. CDR3 length: 15 amino acids. V dropped 1 base and J dropped 7 bases, with 11 bases sitting between them. CDR3 coding DNA: TGCGCCAGCAGCCAAGTTCAGGCCATCAATTCACCCCTCCACTTT. Its protein product is CASSQVQAINSPLHF.

This clone was observed a single time. Germline and junction disagree at one end, which may indicate a read error. The chain employs TRBV18 and TRBJ1-6; 9 bases fit TRBD1. The CDR3 totals 15 residues. Germline CDR1 is KGHSH and CDR2 is LQKENI. The CDR3 sequence is CASSPQGAYNSPLHF. The DNA for the CDR3 is TGTGCCAGCTCGCCACAGGGGGCTTATAATTCACCCCTCCACTTT.

CDR3 sequence: CASSLGRGLGNEQFF. The DNA of the CDR3 is TGTGCCAGCAGCCTTGGGCGGGGCCTTGGCAATGAGCAGTTCTTC. The chain has TRBV11-3 and TRBJ2-1; the D gene is possibly TRBD2 (6 bases). The germline gives CDR1 SGHNT, CDR2 YENEEA. The V gene lost 5 bases and the J gene lost 6 bases, with 17 bases spanning the gap. The length of the CDR3 is 15 residues.

The chain is built from TRBV11-2 and TRBJ1-6; no firm D call. This CDR3 region has 14 residues. Trimming took off 3 bases at V and 5 bases at J, with 8 bases between the two ends. CDR1 is SGHAT and CDR2 is FQNNGV in the germline V gene. Here the CDR3 reads CASSLSRDNSPLHF. The CDR3 DNA reads TGTGCCAGCAGCTTGAGTAGGGATAATTCACCCCTCCACTTT.

The chain has TRBV7-9 and TRBJ2-2; D unclear. This CDR3 spans 12 amino acids. Per the germline V gene, CDR1 is SEHNR and CDR2 is FQNEAQ (reference sequence). V was cut by 1 base and J by 7 bases, with 4 bases left in between. The CDR3 nucleotides are TGTGCCAGCAGCTTAGTGGGCGGGGAGCTGTTTTTT. Its protein is CASSLVGGELFF.